The TCR beta chain under discussion was sequenced for a study of cytomegalovirus exposure and HLA in healthy donors. Concerning this clone: Its antigen is not known.

Overall study results and limits: V- and J-gene trimming in TCR beta was tied to a missense DCLRE1C variant by an analysis performed later. The study flagged around 150 TCR beta chains as cytomegalovirus-associated. Most TCR beta V segments were productive about 90% or about 30% of the time in an earlier analysis. Later analysis found that TCR beta chains associated with HLA were more clonally expanded than other, equally common chains.

The V and J ends lost 4 bases and 7 bases, in that order; junction bases with no gene match: 9. The CDR3 length is 15 residues. Germline V gives CDR1 SGHRS, CDR2 YFSETQ. A multiplex PCR was run with 60 Vbeta primers and 13 Jbeta primers. Profiled with immunoSEQ multiplex PCR; TCRdb holds only in-frame clones, not every one. This listing includes 70,000 to 85,000 clones. This clonotype originated in a female donor in good health and CMV-seropositive. The rearrangement links TRBV5-1 to TRBJ2-1; 9 bases line up with TRBD2. The sample comprised PBMCs. The CDR3 sequence: CASSRAGGRGNEQFF. CDR3 nucleotides: TGCGCCAGCAGCCGGGCGGGAGGGCGTGGTAATGAGCAGTTCTTC.